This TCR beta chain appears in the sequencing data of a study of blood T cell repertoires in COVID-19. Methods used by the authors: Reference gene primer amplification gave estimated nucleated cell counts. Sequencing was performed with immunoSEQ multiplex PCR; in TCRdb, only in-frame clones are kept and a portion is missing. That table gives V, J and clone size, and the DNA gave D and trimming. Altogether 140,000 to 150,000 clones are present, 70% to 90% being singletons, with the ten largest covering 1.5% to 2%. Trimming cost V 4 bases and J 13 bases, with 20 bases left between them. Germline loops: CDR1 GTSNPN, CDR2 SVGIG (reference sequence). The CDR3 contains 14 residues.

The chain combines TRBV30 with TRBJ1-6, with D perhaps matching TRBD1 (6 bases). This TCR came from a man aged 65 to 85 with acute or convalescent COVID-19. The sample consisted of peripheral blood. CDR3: CAWIPDSFKFPLHF. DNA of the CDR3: TGTGCCTGGATTCCGGACAGCTTCAAATTCCCCCTCCACTTT.